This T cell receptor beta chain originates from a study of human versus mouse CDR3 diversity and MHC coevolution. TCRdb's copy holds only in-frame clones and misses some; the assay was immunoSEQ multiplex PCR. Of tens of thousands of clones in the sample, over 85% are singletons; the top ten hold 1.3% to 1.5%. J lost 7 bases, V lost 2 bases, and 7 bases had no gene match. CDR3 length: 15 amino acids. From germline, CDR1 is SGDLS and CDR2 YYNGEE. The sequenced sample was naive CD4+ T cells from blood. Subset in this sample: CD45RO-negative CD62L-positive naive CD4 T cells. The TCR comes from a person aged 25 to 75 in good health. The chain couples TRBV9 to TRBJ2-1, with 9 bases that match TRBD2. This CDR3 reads CASSVSGSGGNEQFF. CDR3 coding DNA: TGTGCCAGCAGCGTTAGCGGGAGCGGGGGGAATGAGCAGTTCTTC.